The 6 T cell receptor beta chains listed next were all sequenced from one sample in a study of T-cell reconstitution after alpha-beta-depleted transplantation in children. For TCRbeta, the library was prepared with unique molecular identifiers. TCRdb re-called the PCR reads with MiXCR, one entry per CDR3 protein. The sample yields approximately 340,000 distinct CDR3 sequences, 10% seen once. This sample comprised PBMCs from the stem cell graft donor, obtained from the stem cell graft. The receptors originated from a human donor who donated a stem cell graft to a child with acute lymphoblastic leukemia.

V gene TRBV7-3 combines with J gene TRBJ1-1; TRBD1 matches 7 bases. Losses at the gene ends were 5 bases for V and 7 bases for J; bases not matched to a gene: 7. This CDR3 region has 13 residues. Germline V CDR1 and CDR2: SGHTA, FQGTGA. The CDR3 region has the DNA TGTGCCAGCAGCCGACAGGGCTTGGGTGAAGCTTTCTTT. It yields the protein CASSRQGLGEAFF.

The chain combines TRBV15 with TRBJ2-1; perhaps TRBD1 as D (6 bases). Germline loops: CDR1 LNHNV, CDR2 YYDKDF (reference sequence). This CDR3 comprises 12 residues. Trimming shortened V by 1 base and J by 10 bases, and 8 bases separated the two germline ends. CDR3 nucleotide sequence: TGTGCCACCAGCAGAGTGAGGGGGGAGCAGTTCTTC. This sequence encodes CATSRVRGEQFF.

CDR3 sequence: CASSSQITGEQYF. DNA for the CDR3: TGTGCCAGCAGTTCCCAAATCACGGGGGAGCAGTACTTC. The rearrangement uses TRBV12-3 or TRBV12-4 and TRBJ2-7, with D perhaps TRBD2 (5 bases). This CDR3 has 13 amino acids. Trimming left V 4 bases short and J 7 bases short, with 14 bases between.

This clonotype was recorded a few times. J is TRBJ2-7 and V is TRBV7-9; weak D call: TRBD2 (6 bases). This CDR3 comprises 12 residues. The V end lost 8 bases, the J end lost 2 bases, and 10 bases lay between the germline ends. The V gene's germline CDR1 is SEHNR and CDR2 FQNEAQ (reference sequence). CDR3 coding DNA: TGTGCCAGCGACGGAGGGACCTACGAGCAGTACTTC. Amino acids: CASDGGTYEQYF.

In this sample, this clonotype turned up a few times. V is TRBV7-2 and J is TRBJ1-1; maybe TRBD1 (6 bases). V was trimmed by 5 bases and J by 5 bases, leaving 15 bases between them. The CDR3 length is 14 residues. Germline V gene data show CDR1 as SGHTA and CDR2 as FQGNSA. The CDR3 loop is CASSPNRVGTEAFF. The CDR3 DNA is TGTGCCAGCAGCCCCAACAGGGTTGGGACTGAAGCTTTCTTT.

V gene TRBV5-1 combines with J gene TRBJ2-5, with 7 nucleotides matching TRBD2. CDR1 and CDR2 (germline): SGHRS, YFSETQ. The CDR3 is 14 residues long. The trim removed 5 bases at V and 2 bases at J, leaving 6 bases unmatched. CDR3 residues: CASRRTSAQETQYF. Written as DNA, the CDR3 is TGCGCCAGCAGGCGAACTAGCGCACAAGAGACCCAGTACTTC.